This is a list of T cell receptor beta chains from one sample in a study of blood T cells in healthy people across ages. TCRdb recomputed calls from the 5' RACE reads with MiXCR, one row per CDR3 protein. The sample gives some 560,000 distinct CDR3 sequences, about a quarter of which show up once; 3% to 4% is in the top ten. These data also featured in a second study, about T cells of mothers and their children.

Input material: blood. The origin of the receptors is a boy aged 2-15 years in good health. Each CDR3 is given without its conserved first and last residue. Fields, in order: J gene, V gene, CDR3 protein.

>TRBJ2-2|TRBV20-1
SARDSLRDVTRELF
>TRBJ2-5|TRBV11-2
ASSLDWSGQETQY
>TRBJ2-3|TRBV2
ASSETGIITDTQY
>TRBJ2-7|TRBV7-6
ASSPLAGWYEQY
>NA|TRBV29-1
SIRVGAGAHEQY
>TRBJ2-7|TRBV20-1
SARGLSYEQY
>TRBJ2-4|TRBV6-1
ASSEGGYGENIQY
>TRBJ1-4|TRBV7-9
ASSSIGQTNEKLF
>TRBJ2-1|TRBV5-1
ASRQWAGDLYNEQF
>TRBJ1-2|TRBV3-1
ASSQGPRQVRGGYT
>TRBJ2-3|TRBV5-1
ASSLNLGVADTQY
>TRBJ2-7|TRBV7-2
ASSRQSGQGSEQY
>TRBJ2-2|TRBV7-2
ASSWTGRALF
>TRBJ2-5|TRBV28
ASSPLAGVGATQY
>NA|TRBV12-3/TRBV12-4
ASTQGLGDYEQY
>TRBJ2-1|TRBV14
ASSQDWSGEQF
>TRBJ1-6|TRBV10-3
AISLAGTESSPLH
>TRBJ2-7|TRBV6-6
ASRSSPGVGQY
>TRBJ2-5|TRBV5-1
ASSLDRRNQETQY
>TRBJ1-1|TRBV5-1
ASRGSLAEAF